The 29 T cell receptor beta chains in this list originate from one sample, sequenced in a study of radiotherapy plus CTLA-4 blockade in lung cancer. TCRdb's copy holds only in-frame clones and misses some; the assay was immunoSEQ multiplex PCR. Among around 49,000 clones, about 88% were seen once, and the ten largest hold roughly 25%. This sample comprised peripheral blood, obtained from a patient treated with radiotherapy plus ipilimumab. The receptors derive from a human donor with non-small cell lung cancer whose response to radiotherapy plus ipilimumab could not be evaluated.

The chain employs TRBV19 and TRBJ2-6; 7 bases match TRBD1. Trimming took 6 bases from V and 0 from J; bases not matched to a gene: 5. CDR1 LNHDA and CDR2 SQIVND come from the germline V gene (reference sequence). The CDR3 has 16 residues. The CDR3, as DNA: TGTGCCAGTAGGAACGACAGGGACTCTGGGGCCAACGTCCTGACTTTC. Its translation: CASRNDRDSGANVLTF.

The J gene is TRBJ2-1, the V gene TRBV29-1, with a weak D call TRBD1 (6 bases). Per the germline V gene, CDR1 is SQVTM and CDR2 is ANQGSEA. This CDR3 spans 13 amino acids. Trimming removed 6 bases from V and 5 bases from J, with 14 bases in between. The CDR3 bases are TGCAGCGTAAGTGGGACACCAGACAATGAGCAGTTCTTC. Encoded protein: CSVSGTPDNEQFF.

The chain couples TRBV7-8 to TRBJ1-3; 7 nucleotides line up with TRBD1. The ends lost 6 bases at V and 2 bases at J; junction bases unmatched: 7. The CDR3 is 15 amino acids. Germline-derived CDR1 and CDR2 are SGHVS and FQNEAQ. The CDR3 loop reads CASRKFGTAGNTIYF. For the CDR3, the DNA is TGTGCCAGCAGAAAATTCGGGACAGCTGGAAACACCATATATTTT.

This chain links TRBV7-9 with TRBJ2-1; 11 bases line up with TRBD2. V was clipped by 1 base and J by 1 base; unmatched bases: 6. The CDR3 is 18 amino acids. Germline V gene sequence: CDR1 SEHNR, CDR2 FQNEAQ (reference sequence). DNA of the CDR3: TGTGCCAGCAGCTTAGATATAACTAGCGGGAGATCCTACAATGAGCAGTTCTTC. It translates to CASSLDITSGRSYNEQFF.

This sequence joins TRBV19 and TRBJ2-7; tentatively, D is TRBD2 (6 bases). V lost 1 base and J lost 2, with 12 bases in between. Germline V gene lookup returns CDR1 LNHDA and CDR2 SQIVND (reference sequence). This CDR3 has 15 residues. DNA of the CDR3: TGTGCCAGTAGTATAGTGGGGGGAAGGACCTACGAGCAGTACTTC. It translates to CASSIVGGRTYEQYF.

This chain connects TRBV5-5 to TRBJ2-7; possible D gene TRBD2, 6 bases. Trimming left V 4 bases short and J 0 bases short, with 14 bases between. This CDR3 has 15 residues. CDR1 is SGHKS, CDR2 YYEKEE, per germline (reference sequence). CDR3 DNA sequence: TGTGCCAGCAGCGCCAGGAGCGGGCTCTCCTACGAGCAGTACTTC. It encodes CASSARSGLSYEQYF.

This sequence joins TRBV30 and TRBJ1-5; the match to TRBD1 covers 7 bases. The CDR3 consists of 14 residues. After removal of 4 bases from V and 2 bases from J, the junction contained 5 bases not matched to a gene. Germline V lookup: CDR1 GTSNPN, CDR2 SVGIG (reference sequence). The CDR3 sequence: CAWTEGQGNQPQHF. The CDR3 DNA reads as TGTGCCTGGACCGAAGGACAGGGCAATCAGCCCCAGCATTTT. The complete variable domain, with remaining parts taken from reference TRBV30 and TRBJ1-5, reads SQTIHQWPATLVQPVGSPLSLECTVEGTSNPNLYWYRQAAGRGLQLLFYSVGIGQISSEVPQNLSASRPQDRQFILSSKKLLLSDSGFYLCAWTEGQGNQPQHFGDGTRLSIL.

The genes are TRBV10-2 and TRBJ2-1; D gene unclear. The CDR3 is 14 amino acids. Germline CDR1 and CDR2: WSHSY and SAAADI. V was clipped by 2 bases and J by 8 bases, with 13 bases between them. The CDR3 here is CASSEGHLADEQFF. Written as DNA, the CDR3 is TGCGCCAGCAGTGAGGGGCATCTCGCCGATGAGCAGTTCTTC.

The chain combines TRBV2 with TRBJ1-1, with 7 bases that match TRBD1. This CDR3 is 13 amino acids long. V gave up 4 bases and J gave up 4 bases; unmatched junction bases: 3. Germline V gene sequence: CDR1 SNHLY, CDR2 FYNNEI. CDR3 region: CASSVDRVTEAFF. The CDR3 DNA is TGTGCCAGCAGTGTCGACAGGGTCACTGAAGCTTTCTTT.

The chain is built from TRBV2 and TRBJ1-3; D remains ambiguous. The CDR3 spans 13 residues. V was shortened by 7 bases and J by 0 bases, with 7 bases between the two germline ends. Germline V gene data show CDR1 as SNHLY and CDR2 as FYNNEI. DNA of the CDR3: TGTGCCAGCACCCCTTACTCTGGAAACACCATATATTTT. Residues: CASTPYSGNTIYF.

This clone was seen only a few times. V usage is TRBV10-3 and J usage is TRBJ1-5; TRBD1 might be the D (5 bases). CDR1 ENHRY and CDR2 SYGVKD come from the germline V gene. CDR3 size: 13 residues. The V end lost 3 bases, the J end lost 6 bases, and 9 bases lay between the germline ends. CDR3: CAISEGQGQPQHF. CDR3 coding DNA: TGTGCCATCAGTGAAGGGCAGGGTCAGCCCCAGCATTTT.

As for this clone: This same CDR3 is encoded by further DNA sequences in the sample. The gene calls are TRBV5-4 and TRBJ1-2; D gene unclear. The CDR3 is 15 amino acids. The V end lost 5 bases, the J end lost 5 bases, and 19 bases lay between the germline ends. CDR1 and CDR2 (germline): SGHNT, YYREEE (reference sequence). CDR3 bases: TGTGCCAGCAGTTCACAAAAGCGGCAGGTTTATGGCTACACCTTC. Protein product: CASSSQKRQVYGYTF.

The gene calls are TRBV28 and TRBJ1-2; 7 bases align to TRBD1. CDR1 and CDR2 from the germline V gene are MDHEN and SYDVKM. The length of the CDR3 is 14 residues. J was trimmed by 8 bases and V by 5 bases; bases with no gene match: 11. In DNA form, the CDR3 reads TGTGCCAGCAGTATCGGGACAGAACCTCCGGGCTACACCTTC. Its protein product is CASSIGTEPPGYTF.

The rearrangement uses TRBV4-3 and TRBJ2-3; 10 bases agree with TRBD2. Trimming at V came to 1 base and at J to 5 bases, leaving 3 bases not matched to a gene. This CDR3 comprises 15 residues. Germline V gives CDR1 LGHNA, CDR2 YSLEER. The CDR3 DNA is TGCGCCAGCAGCCAAGCGGCTAGCGGGAGAGATACGCAGTATTTT. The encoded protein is CASSQAASGRDTQYF.

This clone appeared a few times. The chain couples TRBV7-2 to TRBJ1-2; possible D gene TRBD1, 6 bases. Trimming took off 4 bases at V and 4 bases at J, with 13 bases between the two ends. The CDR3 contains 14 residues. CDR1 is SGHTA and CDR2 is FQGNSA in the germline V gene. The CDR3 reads CASSYRQDPYGYTF. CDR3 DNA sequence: TGTGCCAGCAGCTATAGACAGGACCCCTATGGCTACACCTTC.

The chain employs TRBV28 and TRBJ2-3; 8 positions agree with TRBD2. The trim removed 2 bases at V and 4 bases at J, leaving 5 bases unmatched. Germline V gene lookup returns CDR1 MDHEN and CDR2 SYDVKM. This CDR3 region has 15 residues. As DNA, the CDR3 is TGTGCCAGCAGTTTAAGCGGGGGAAGAGCAGATACGCAGTATTTT. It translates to CASSLSGGRADTQYF.

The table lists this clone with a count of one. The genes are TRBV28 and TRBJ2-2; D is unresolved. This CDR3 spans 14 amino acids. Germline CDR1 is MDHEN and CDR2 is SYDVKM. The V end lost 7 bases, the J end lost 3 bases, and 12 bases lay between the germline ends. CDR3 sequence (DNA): TGTGCCAGCACAATACAACCGTACACCGGGGAGCTGTTTTTT. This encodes CASTIQPYTGELFF.

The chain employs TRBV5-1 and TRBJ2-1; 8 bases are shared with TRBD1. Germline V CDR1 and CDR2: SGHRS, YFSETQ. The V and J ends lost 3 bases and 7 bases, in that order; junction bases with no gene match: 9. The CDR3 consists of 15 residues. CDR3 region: CASSSTGDLSNEQFF. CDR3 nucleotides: TGCGCCAGCAGCTCGACAGGGGACCTTTCTAATGAGCAGTTCTTC. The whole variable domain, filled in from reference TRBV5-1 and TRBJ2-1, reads KAGVTQTPRYLIKTRGQQVTLSCSPISGHRSVSWYQQTPGQGLQFLFEYFSETQRNKGNFPGRFSGRQFSNSRSEMNVSTLELGDSALYLCASSSTGDLSNEQFFGPGTRLTVL.

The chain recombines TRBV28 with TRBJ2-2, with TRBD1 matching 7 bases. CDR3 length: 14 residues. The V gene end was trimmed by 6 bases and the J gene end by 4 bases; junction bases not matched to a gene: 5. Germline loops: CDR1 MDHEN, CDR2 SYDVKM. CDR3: CASRATGFTGELFF. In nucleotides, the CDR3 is TGTGCCAGCAGGGCGACAGGGTTCACCGGGGAGCTGTTTTTT.

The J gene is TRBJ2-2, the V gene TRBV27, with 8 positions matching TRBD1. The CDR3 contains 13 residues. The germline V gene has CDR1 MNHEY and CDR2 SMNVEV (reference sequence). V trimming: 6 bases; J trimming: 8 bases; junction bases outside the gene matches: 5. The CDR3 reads CASRTGETGELFF. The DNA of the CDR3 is TGTGCCAGCAGGACAGGGGAGACGGGGGAGCTGTTTTTT.

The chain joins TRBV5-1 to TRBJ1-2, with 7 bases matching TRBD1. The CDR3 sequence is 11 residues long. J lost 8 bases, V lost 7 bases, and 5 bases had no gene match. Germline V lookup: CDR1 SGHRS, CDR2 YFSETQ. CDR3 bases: TGCGCCAGCGGGACAGACAACGGCTACACCTTC. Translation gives CASGTDNGYTF.

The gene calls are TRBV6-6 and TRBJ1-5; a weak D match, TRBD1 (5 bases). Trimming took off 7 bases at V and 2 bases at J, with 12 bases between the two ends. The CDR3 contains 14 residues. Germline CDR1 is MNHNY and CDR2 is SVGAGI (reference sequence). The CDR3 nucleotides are TGTGCCAGCACTATGGGGGGTGGCAATCAGCCCCAGCATTTT. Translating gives CASTMGGGNQPQHF.

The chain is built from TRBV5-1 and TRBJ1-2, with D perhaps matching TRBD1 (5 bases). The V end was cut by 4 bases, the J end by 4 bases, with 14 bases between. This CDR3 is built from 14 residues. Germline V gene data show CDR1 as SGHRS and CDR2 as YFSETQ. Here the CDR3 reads CASSPQATSYGYTF. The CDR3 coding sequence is TGCGCCAGCAGCCCACAGGCCACCAGCTATGGCTACACCTTC.

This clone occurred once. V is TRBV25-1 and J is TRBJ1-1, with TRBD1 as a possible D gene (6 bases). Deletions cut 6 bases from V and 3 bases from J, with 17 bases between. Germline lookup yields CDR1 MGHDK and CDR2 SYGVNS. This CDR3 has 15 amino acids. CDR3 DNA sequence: TGTGCCAGCAGCGACCCTGGGGGGGGGCACACTGAAGCTTTCTTT. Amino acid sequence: CASSDPGGGHTEAFF.

Written as DNA, the CDR3 is TGTGCCAGCAGCGGGCTGAACACTGAAGCTTTCTTT. Its translation is CASSGLNTEAFF. The chain recombines TRBV9 with TRBJ1-1; D remains unclear. The CDR3 runs to 12 residues. Trimming cost V 3 bases and J 0 bases, with 3 bases left between them. The germline gives CDR1 SGDLS, CDR2 YYNGEE.

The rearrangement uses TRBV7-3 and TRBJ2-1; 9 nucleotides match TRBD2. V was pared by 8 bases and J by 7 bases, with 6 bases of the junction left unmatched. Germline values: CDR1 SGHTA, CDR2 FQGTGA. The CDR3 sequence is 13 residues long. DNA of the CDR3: TGTGCCAGCGCCCCAACTAGCGGGAATGAGCAGTTCTTC. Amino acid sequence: CASAPTSGNEQFF.

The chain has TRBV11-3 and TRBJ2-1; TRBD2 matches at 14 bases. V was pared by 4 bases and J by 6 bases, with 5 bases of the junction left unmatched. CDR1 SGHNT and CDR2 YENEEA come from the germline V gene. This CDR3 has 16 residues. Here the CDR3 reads CASSSRLAGGINEQFF. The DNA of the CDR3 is TGTGCCAGCAGCTCCCGACTAGCGGGGGGGATCAATGAGCAGTTCTTC.

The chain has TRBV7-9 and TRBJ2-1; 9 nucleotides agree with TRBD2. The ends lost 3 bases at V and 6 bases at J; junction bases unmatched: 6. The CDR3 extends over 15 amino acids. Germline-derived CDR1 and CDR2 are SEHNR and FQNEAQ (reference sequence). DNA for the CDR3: TGTGCCAGCAGCTTGAGGCGGGAGGGCCCCAATGAGCAGTTCTTC. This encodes CASSLRREGPNEQFF.

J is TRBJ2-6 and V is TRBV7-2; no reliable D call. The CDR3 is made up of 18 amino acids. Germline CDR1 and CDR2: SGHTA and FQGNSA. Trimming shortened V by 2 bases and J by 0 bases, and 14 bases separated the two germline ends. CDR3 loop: CASSLNSAGASGANVLTF. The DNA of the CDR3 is TGTGCCAGCAGCTTAAATTCGGCTGGAGCCTCTGGGGCCAACGTCCTGACTTTC.